This is a list of T cell receptor beta chains from one sample in a study of blood T cells in healthy people across ages. In TCRdb, the 5' RACE reads were re-called with MiXCR into one record per CDR3 protein. The repertoire has over 950,000 distinct CDR3 sequences, roughly 51% of them found once; the top ten carry over 20%. Sequencing input: blood. These receptors all come from a woman aged 55-75 years in good health. CDR3s include the opening cysteine and the closing phenylalanine or tryptophan. D genes are given only for firm matches. Expanded clones are given a class, and other clones once, few, many or no size at all.

clone size: few; J gene: TRBJ2-5; V gene: TRBV7-2; D gene: TRBD2; CDR3 DNA: TGTGCCAGCAGCTTAGGACTAGCGGGAGGAAGTGGAGAGACCCAGTACTTC; CDR3 protein: CASSLGLAGGSGETQYF
clone size: few; J gene: TRBJ2-5; V gene: TRBV29-1; D gene: -; CDR3 DNA: TGCAGCGTTGACCGGGCCAGCCGGCTTGAGACCCAGTACTTC; CDR3 protein: CSVDRASRLETQYF
clone size: few; J gene: TRBJ2-1; V gene: TRBV6-2/TRBV6-3; D gene: TRBD2; CDR3 DNA: TGTGCCAGCAGTTACGAAGAGCGGGAGGACTACAATGAGCAGTTCTTC; CDR3 protein: CASSYEEREDYNEQFF
clone size: -; J gene: TRBJ2-4; V gene: TRBV12-3/TRBV12-4; D gene: TRBD1; CDR3 DNA: TGTGCCAGCAGTTTATTTGGTAGCCAGGGGGAGCAGTACTTC; CDR3 protein: CASSLFGSQGEQYF
clone size: few; J gene: TRBJ2-3; V gene: TRBV20-1; D gene: -; CDR3 DNA: TGCAGTGCTACCCGATCCACGACCACGGGTACGCAGTATTTT; CDR3 protein: CSATRSTTTGTQYF
clone size: many; J gene: TRBJ2-7; V gene: TRBV20-1; D gene: TRBD2; CDR3 DNA: TGCAGTGCTAGATCTCGACTAGCGGGCTCCTACGAGCAGTACTTC; CDR3 protein: CSARSRLAGSYEQYF
clone size: -; J gene: TRBJ2-7; V gene: TRBV29-1; D gene: -; CDR3 DNA: TGCAGCGTTGAAGTTGCAAACGGTGACGAGCAGTACTTC; CDR3 protein: CSVEVANGDEQYF
clone size: -; J gene: TRBJ2-1; V gene: TRBV5-1; D gene: TRBD2; CDR3 DNA: TGCGCCAGCAGCTTGGTTAGCGGGAGTGAGGACAATGAGCAGTTCTTC; CDR3 protein: CASSLVSGSEDNEQFF
clone size: -; J gene: TRBJ2-1; V gene: TRBV20-1; D gene: TRBD2; CDR3 DNA: TGCAGTGCGAAACCGGGACTAGCGGGACAGGATGAGCAGTTCTTC; CDR3 protein: CSAKPGLAGQDEQFF
clone size: -; J gene: TRBJ2-7; V gene: TRBV20-1; D gene: TRBD1; CDR3 DNA: TGCAGTGCTAGAGATCAGGGGACAGCCTACGAGCAGTACTTC; CDR3 protein: CSARDQGTAYEQYF
clone size: -; J gene: TRBJ2-1; V gene: TRBV5-6; D gene: -; CDR3 DNA: TGTGCCAGCAGCTTGAGGACCTCAGGGGAGCAGTTCTTC; CDR3 protein: CASSLRTSGEQFF
clone size: -; J gene: TRBJ2-7; V gene: TRBV20-1; D gene: TRBD2; CDR3 DNA: TGCAGTGCTCAAACGATGGGGGCTAGCGGGACCTACGAGCAGTACTTC; CDR3 protein: CSAQTMGASGTYEQYF
clone size: -; J gene: TRBJ2-1; V gene: TRBV7-9; D gene: -; CDR3 DNA: TGTGCCAGCAGCCCGAAATCCTACAATGAGCAGTTCTTC; CDR3 protein: CASSPKSYNEQFF
clone size: -; J gene: TRBJ2-1; V gene: TRBV6-2/TRBV6-3; D gene: TRBD2; CDR3 DNA: TGTGCCAGCAGTTATCGGACTAGCGGGACTTCGGGTGAGCAGTTCTTC; CDR3 protein: CASSYRTSGTSGEQFF
clone size: -; J gene: TRBJ2-1; V gene: TRBV7-3; D gene: -; CDR3 DNA: TGTGCCAGCACCTGGGACACCAACAATGAGCAGTTCTTC; CDR3 protein: CASTWDTNNEQFF
clone size: -; J gene: TRBJ2-2; V gene: TRBV2; D gene: -; CDR3 DNA: TGTGCCAGCAGTGAAGGGTGGGCCGGGGAGCTGTTTTTT; CDR3 protein: CASSEGWAGELFF
clone size: few; J gene: TRBJ1-4; V gene: TRBV24-1; D gene: -; CDR3 DNA: TGTGCCACCAGTGATCCGGGGAGCAAGGGTGAAAAACTGTTTTTT; CDR3 protein: CATSDPGSKGEKLFF
clone size: -; J gene: TRBJ1-5; V gene: TRBV29-1; D gene: TRBD1; CDR3 DNA: TGCAGCGGACAGGGGTCACCCGATAGCAATCAGCCCCAGCATTTT; CDR3 protein: CSGQGSPDSNQPQHF
clone size: -; J gene: TRBJ2-3; V gene: TRBV24-1; D gene: TRBD1; CDR3 DNA: TGTGCCACCAGTGCCCTGGGACAGACAGATACGCAGTATTTT; CDR3 protein: CATSALGQTDTQYF
clone size: -; J gene: TRBJ2-6; V gene: TRBV7-6; D gene: -; CDR3 DNA: TGTGCCAGCAGCTTGCCGGTACTACCCAGACTTGGCTCTGGGGCCAACGTCCTGACTTTC; CDR3 protein: CASSLPVLPRLGSGANVLTF
clone size: few; J gene: TRBJ2-5; V gene: TRBV20-1; D gene: TRBD2; CDR3 DNA: TGCAGTGCTCCCCGACTAGCCCAAGAGACCCAGTACTTC; CDR3 protein: CSAPRLAQETQYF
clone size: once; J gene: TRBJ2-5; V gene: TRBV20-1; D gene: -; CDR3 DNA: TGCAGTGCAGACGGGGTCCAAGAGACCCGGTACTTC; CDR3 protein: CSADGVQETRYF
clone size: -; J gene: TRBJ2-7; V gene: TRBV28; D gene: -; CDR3 DNA: TGTGCCAGCAGTTTAAGACCAGGGCCCTACGAGCAGTACTTC; CDR3 protein: CASSLRPGPYEQYF